Shown below are 25 T cell receptor beta chains from a single sample sequenced in a study of early T cells in non-severe SARS-CoV-2 infection. TCRdb recomputed calls from the 5' RACE reads with MiXCR, one row per CDR3 protein. This table holds fewer than 120,000 distinct CDR3 sequences, approximately 12% found once. The sample here was whole blood, taken at baseline. The receptors were sampled from an adult who was a healthcare worker with PCR-confirmed SARS-CoV-2 infection or an uninfected control (not recorded which).

The chain is built from TRBV11-1 and TRBJ2-6; D call uncertain. In germline, CDR1 is SGHAT, CDR2 FQDESV (reference sequence). The V end lost 5 bases, the J end lost 1 base, and 18 bases lay between the germline ends. CDR3 length: 18 residues. CDR3 in amino acids: CASSRRTQGGSGANVLTF. The CDR3 DNA reads TGTGCCAGCAGCCGCCGCACTCAAGGTGGATCTGGGGCCAACGTCCTGACTTTC.

This clonotype has just a few counts. V usage is TRBV29-1 and J usage is TRBJ1-4, with D possibly TRBD1 on 5 matching bases. Trimming removed 6 bases from V and 0 bases from J, with 11 bases in between. The CDR3 length is 14 residues. Looked up from germline, CDR1 is SQVTM and CDR2 is ANQGSEA. The CDR3 DNA sequence: TGCAGCGTCGGAGGAGGGGCAACTAATGAAAAACTGTTTTTT. Its protein is CSVGGGATNEKLFF.

This clonotype was seen only a few times. The chain links TRBV7-2 to TRBJ2-2; D gene unclear. The CDR3 spans 16 residues. Germline lookup yields CDR1 SGHTA and CDR2 FQGNSA. Trimming removed 8 bases at V and 1 base at J, with 17 bases between. CDR3 nucleotide sequence: TGTGCCAGCCCCCGGGCCAGGTCGGGGAACACCGGGGAGCTGTTTTTT. This sequence encodes CASPRARSGNTGELFF.

The chain links TRBV12-3 or TRBV12-4 to TRBJ1-5, with no clear D. Trimming removed 2 bases from V and 7 bases from J, with 21 bases in between. The CDR3 spans 17 residues. The chain's CDR3 is CASSLQTSFGNNQPQHF. In DNA, the CDR3 is TGTGCCAGCAGTTTACAGACATCGTTTGGCAACAACCAGCCCCAGCATTTT.

The V call is TRBV11-1, the J call TRBJ2-1, with D perhaps matching TRBD1 or TRBD2 (5 bases each). V was shortened by 2 bases and J by 10 bases, with 9 bases between the two germline ends. This CDR3 has 12 residues. Germline V CDR1 and CDR2: SGHAT, FQDESV (reference sequence). DNA of the CDR3: TGTGCCAGCAGCTTACACCGGGACGAGCAGTTCTTC. As protein: CASSLHRDEQFF.

V is TRBV2 and J is TRBJ1-1; D may be TRBD1 (5 bases). Trimming took off 5 bases at V and 5 bases at J, with 15 bases between the two ends. Germline V gives CDR1 SNHLY, CDR2 FYNNEI. This CDR3 has 14 amino acids. CDR3 amino acids: CASSSDGRGTEAFF. The CDR3 bases are TGTGCCAGCAGTTCGGACGGGAGGGGTACTGAAGCTTTCTTT.

This clonotype was detected many times. The rearrangement uses TRBV18 and TRBJ1-3; D is unresolved. Trimming shortened V by 2 bases and J by 4 bases, and 12 bases separated the two germline ends. CDR3 size: 15 residues. Germline values: CDR1 KGHSH, CDR2 LQKENI. In DNA, the CDR3 is TGTGCCAGCTCACCAGACCGCCAACTGGGAAACACCATATATTTT. Amino acid sequence: CASSPDRQLGNTIYF.

The V and J genes are TRBV12-3 or TRBV12-4 and TRBJ2-7, with D uncertain. There are 14 residues in the CDR3. Trimming took 2 bases from V and 3 from J, leaving 11 bases between them. The CDR3 coding sequence is TGTGCCAGCAGTTTAAACCGGGCAAACTACGAGCAGTACTTC. Its protein product is CASSLNRANYEQYF.

In its sample, this clonotype was seen many times. J is TRBJ1-6 and V is TRBV18; D is ambiguous. Germline-derived CDR1 and CDR2 are KGHSH and LQKENI. CDR3 length: 17 amino acids. V lost 2 bases, J lost 0 bases, and 11 bases lay in between. The chain's CDR3 is CASSPFGRSSYNSPLHF. CDR3 DNA: TGTGCCAGCTCACCATTTGGAAGGAGCTCCTATAATTCACCCCTCCACTTT.

CDR3 nucleotide sequence: TGCGCCAGCAGCTTGGAGGTCCAGGTGGGCAACTTTTATGGCTACACCTTC. This encodes CASSLEVQVGNFYGYTF. The chain uses TRBV5-1 and TRBJ1-2, with unresolved D. This CDR3 region has 17 residues. The ends were cut back, 0 bases at V and 5 bases at J, with 20 bases in the middle. Germline CDR1 reads SGHRS; CDR2 reads YFSETQ. The complete variable domain, with remaining parts taken from reference TRBV5-1 and TRBJ1-2, reads KAGVTQTPRYLIKTRGQQVTLSCSPISGHRSVSWYQQTPGQGLQFLFEYFSETQRNKGNFPGRFSGRQFSNSRSEMNVSTLELGDSALYLCASSLEVQVGNFYGYTFGSGTRLTVV.

This clonotype was seen more than once but under ten times. The rearrangement joins TRBV7-9 to TRBJ2-1; 7 nucleotides agree with TRBD1. Germline CDR1 is SEHNR and CDR2 is FQNEAQ (reference sequence). V was pared by 4 bases and J by 9 bases, with 9 bases of the junction left unmatched. CDR3 size: 14 residues. For the CDR3, the DNA is TGTGCCAGCAGCTACCGGACAGGTTCTTCTGAGCAGTTCTTC. It specifies CASSYRTGSSEQFF. The full variable domain, rest sourced from reference TRBV7-9 and TRBJ2-1, is DTGVSQNPRHKITKRGQNVTFRCDPISEHNRLYWYRQTLGQGPEFLTYFQNEAQLEKSRLLSDRFSAERPKGSFSTLEIQRTEQGDSAMYLCASSYRTGSSEQFFGPGTRLTVL.

This clonotype was recorded at least ten times. This chain links TRBV2 with TRBJ2-1, with 9 bases matching TRBD2. The CDR3 is 11 amino acids. V lost 6 bases, J lost 15 bases, and 6 bases stayed unmatched. Germline CDR1 and CDR2: SNHLY and FYNNEI. In nucleotides, the CDR3 is TGTGCCAGCAGGGGGACTAGCCCACTGTTCTTC. Its translation: CASRGTSPLFF.

This clonotype was counted at least ten times. The chain carries TRBV7-6 and TRBJ2-7; D may be TRBD1 (5 bases). Germline CDR1 reads SGHVS; CDR2 reads FNYEAQ. Deletions cut 5 bases from V and 0 bases from J, with 14 bases between. This CDR3 has 15 amino acids. The CDR3 loop is CASSPRVGDSYEQYF. The CDR3 nucleotides are TGTGCCAGCAGCCCCAGAGTAGGGGACTCCTACGAGCAGTACTTC.

This clonotype was detected only a few times. The gene calls are TRBV5-1 and TRBJ1-1; D is ambiguous. CDR1 and CDR2 from the germline V gene are SGHRS and YFSETQ. Trimming stripped 0 bases from V and 2 bases from J, with 14 bases between. The CDR3 sequence is 16 residues long. This CDR3 is CASSLEGPQVNTEAFF. CDR3 in DNA: TGCGCCAGCAGCTTGGAAGGGCCCCAGGTAAACACTGAAGCTTTCTTT.

CDR3 bases: TGTGCCAGCAGTGGGGACAAGGAAGGGTTCTACGAGCAGTACTTC. It specifies CASSGDKEGFYEQYF. The chain joins TRBV6-1 to TRBJ2-7, with a possible D match to TRBD1 (6 bases). Germline CDR1 is MNHNS and CDR2 is SASEGT. With 4 bases removed from V and 3 bases from J, the gap between germline ends came to 16 bases. This CDR3 is built from 15 residues.

This clonotype has only a few counts. V and J are TRBV27 and TRBJ2-3; D may be TRBD1 (6 bases). V lost 3 bases and J 4 bases, leaving 17 bases between the germline ends. CDR3 length: 16 amino acids. Looked up from germline, CDR1 is MNHEY and CDR2 is SMNVEV (reference sequence). Here the CDR3 DNA reads TGTGCCAGCAGTTTGGGGGCTACTCGTCTGTCAGATACGCAGTATTTT. Residues: CASSLGATRLSDTQYF.

The chain employs TRBV12-3 or TRBV12-4 and TRBJ1-1; D is uncertain. Trimming took off 3 bases at V and 5 bases at J, with 7 bases between the two ends. The CDR3 contains 12 residues. The CDR3 spells CASSLHSTEAFF. The CDR3 nucleotides are TGTGCCAGCAGTTTGCACTCAACTGAAGCTTTCTTT.

Concerning this clonotype itself: It may be a read error: a sequence one base away is much more abundant. V usage is TRBV29-1 and J usage is TRBJ2-7, with 7 bases identical to TRBD1. This CDR3 is 11 amino acids long. Looked up from germline, CDR1 is SQVTM and CDR2 is ANQGSEA. Here the CDR3 DNA reads TGCAGCGTTGGGGACAGCAACGAGCAGTGCTTC. It specifies CSVGDSNEQCF.

This clonotype has a handful of counts. CDR3 region: CASRTSGIYEQYF. In nucleotides, the CDR3 is TGTGCCAGCAGGACTAGTGGGATCTACGAGCAGTACTTC. The chain employs TRBV2 and TRBJ2-7; tentative D call: TRBD2 (6 bases). With 6 bases removed from V and 3 bases from J, the gap between germline ends came to 12 bases. From germline, CDR1 is SNHLY and CDR2 FYNNEI. This CDR3 region has 13 residues.

This clonotype has only a few counts. The rearrangement links TRBV7-9 to TRBJ2-7, with 9 bases aligning to TRBD1. Germline assignment: CDR1 SEHNR and CDR2 FQNEAQ (reference sequence). The V segment lost 1 base and the J segment 3 bases; nucleotides outside the gene matches: 4. The CDR3 has 15 residues. In DNA form, the CDR3 reads TGTGCCAGCAGCTTAGTACCGGGACAGGGCTACGAGCAGTACTTC. As protein: CASSLVPGQGYEQYF.

This clonotype was seen at least ten times. The chain joins TRBV7-9 to TRBJ2-5; D is ambiguous. This CDR3 spans 13 amino acids. V shed 1 base and J shed 5 bases, with 8 bases lying between them. Germline V gives CDR1 SEHNR, CDR2 FQNEAQ (reference sequence). CDR3 region: CASSLVGLETQYF. In DNA form, the CDR3 reads TGTGCCAGCAGCTTAGTCGGATTGGAGACCCAGTACTTC.

The chain combines TRBV18 with TRBJ2-7; TRBD1 matches at 10 bases. Germline V gene lookup returns CDR1 KGHSH and CDR2 LQKENI. The CDR3 sequence is 16 residues long. The ends lost 0 bases at V and 3 bases at J; junction bases unmatched: 5. In DNA form, the CDR3 reads TGTGCCAGCTCACCACCGGGACAGGGGACCTACTACGAGCAGTACTTC. Translated: CASSPPGQGTYYEQYF.

This clonotype appeared a few times. Here the CDR3 DNA reads TGTGCCAGCTCGGGGACTCACAATGAAGCTTTCTTT. Translating it yields CASSGTHNEAFF. V is TRBV18 and J is TRBJ1-1; D is possibly TRBD1 (5 bases). Looked up from germline, CDR1 is KGHSH and CDR2 is LQKENI. The CDR3 runs to 12 residues. V shed 6 bases and J shed 7 bases, with 12 bases lying between them.

In this sample, this clonotype turned up once. The chain uses TRBV5-1 and TRBJ1-4, with D perhaps TRBD1 (5 bases). The CDR3 runs 13 residues. The germline V gene encodes CDR1 SGHRS and CDR2 YFSETQ. V was cut by 7 bases and J by 6 bases, with 13 bases left in between. The CDR3 loop reads CASGAGTDEKLFF. CDR3 DNA sequence: TGCGCCAGCGGCGCTGGGACGGATGAAAAACTGTTTTTT.

This clonotype turned up a few times. The CDR3 bases are TGTGCCAGCAGTTCTGATGGATGGGGGGATAGGAACACTGAAGCTTTCTTT. Translation gives CASSSDGWGDRNTEAFF. The chain is built from TRBV12-3 or TRBV12-4 and TRBJ1-1; D perhaps matches TRBD1 (5 bases). Trimming stripped 4 bases from V and 1 base from J, with 19 bases between. This CDR3 is 17 amino acids long.